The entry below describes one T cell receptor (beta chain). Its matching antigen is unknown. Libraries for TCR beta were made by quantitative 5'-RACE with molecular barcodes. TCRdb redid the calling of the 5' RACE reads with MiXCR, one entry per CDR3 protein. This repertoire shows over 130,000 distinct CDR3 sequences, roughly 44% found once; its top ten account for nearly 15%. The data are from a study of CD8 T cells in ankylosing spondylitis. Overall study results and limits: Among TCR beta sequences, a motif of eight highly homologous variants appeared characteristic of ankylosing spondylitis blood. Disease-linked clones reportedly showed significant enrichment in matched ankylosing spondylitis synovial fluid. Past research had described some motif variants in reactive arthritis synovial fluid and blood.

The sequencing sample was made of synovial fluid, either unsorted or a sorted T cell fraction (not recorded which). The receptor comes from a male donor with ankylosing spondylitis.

In DNA, the CDR3 is TGCGCCAGCAGAATAAAACAGGGACTCATGAACACTGAAGCTTTCTTT. This encodes CASRIKQGLMNTEAFF. The chain joins TRBV5-1 to TRBJ1-1; maybe TRBD1 (6 bases). Trimming cost V 5 bases and J 0 bases, with 17 bases left between them. Looked up from germline, CDR1 is SGHRS and CDR2 is YFSETQ. The CDR3 is 16 amino acids.